Described below is a single T cell receptor beta chain sequence and its context. The junction shows a germline mismatch at one end, possibly a read error. This record belongs to a study of OX40 agonist ivuxolimab in advanced cancers. Across the study: Patients enrolled in dose escalation were diagnosed with hepatocellular carcinoma, melanoma, renal cell or head and neck cancer.

If patients had autoimmune disease history or systemic immunosuppression, they were excluded. The CDR3 extends over 14 amino acids. Per germline, CDR1 SGHAT and CDR2 FQNNGV. Some clones are missing from TCRdb's copy, which holds only in-frame ones; the method was immunoSEQ multiplex PCR. This table holds some 80,000 clones, 70% to 90% found once. V usage is TRBV11-2 and J usage is TRBJ1-1; D is undetermined. The starting material was CD4+ or CD8+ T cells sorted from blood, obtained in a trial of the OX40 agonist ivuxolimab. The TCR sequence derives from an adult with an advanced solid tumor such as melanoma, head and neck, liver or kidney cancer. As DNA, the CDR3 is TGTGCCAGCAGCTTATTAAGGGAAAAGACTGAGGCTTTCTTT. Translation: CASSLLREKTEAFF.